The present T cell receptor (beta chain) was sequenced within a study of OX40 agonist ivuxolimab in advanced cancers. This clone was picked up one time. This table comes from immunoSEQ multiplex PCR, and its TCRdb copy is limited to in-frame clones, with some not included. The sample shows tens of thousands of clones, 78% of them seen only once. This CDR3 is built from 14 residues. The clonotype originates from an adult with an advanced solid tumor such as melanoma, head and neck, liver or kidney cancer. The sample in question was CD4+ or CD8+ T cells sorted from blood, obtained in a trial of the OX40 agonist ivuxolimab. The chain combines TRBV21-1 with TRBJ2-5; no DNA check was done on the table's D call, TRBD2. TRBV21-1 corresponds to a pseudogene. CDR3 DNA sequence: TGTGCCAGCAGAAGCCCACGGGAGCAAGAGACCCAGTACTTC. Its protein product is CASRSPREQETQYF.